This TCR beta chain was profiled in a study of cytomegalovirus exposure and HLA in healthy donors. About the study: Among the 398 donors who were genotyped, approximately 84% fell in the genetic ancestry cluster that is associated with self-reported Caucasian donors.

CDR1 and CDR2 (germline): MDHEN, SYDVKM. The ends lost 4 bases at V and 0 bases at J; junction bases unmatched: 0. This CDR3 contains 14 residues. Note on this clone: As yet, its antigen is unknown.

General study results and limits: Further analysis, carried out later, found HLA-associated TCR beta chains more clonally expanded than equally common other chains. With DRB1 most and HLA-C fewest, TCR association rates differed between HLA loci in a later analysis.

The PCR used 60 Vbeta and 13 Jbeta primers. In the authors' methods: An analysis that came later counted some 80 million unique TCR beta chains, 9 million to 12 million shared. The method was immunoSEQ multiplex PCR; TCRdb's version includes in-frame clones alone and lacks a portion of them. The V and J calls and clone size were taken over from that table, and D and trimming were inferred from the DNA. The table shows 110,000 or so clones, with about 70% occurring only once. The sample taken for sequencing was PBMCs. The V and J genes are TRBV28 and TRBJ1-3; 7 bases align to TRBD1. This TCR was recovered from a man aged 30-40 years in good health and CMV-seronegative. This chain's CDR3 is CASSWDSSGNTIYF. Here the CDR3 DNA reads TGTGCCAGCAGTTGGGACAGCTCTGGAAACACCATATATTTT.